Each of the 21 T cell receptor beta chains below was sequenced from the same sample in a study of vaccination and CD4 T cells after COVID-19. Specified treatment: approximately nine-day PBMC culture with coronavirus spike peptide pools or control peptides (ViraFEST assay). The assay that was used to sequence DNA from cultured CD4+ T cells was the Oncomine TCR Beta short-read assay. In TCRdb, the PCR reads were re-called with MiXCR into one record per CDR3 protein. Among 28,000 or so distinct CDR3 sequences, 40% to 50% were seen once, and the ten largest hold approximately 10%. Antigen specificity for these receptors is unknown. Specimen: CD4+ T cells from blood, cultured in vitro. These receptors were obtained from a human donor who had recovered from COVID-19.

This clonotype was counted only a few times. The rearrangement joins TRBV11-2 to TRBJ2-5; D gene ambiguous. This CDR3 is built from 13 residues. V shed 2 bases and J shed 2 bases, with 6 bases lying between them. Germline loops: CDR1 SGHAT, CDR2 FQNNGV. The CDR3 DNA follows: TGTGCCAGCAGCTTAAATCATCAAGAGACCCAGTACTTC. It is translated as CASSLNHQETQYF.

The gene calls are TRBV5-1 and TRBJ2-6; D remains ambiguous. Trimming removed 7 bases at V and 0 bases at J, with 8 bases between. Germline V gives CDR1 SGHRS, CDR2 YFSETQ. The CDR3 has 14 amino acids. CDR3 region: CASGPLSGANVLTF. CDR3 bases: TGCGCCAGCGGACCCCTCTCTGGGGCCAACGTCCTGACTTTC.

The chain joins TRBV7-3 to TRBJ2-1; no definite D call. The V and J ends lost 4 bases and 0 bases respectively, with 16 bases between them. This CDR3 region has 17 residues. Germline V lookup: CDR1 SGHTA, CDR2 FQGTGA. CDR3 in DNA: TGTGCCAGCAGCTCGGTGGGTCATATAAGCTCCTACAATGAGCAGTTCTTC. This codes for CASSSVGHISSYNEQFF.

The genes are TRBV5-1 and TRBJ2-3, with D uncertain. V lost 7 bases and J 8 bases, leaving 23 bases between the germline ends. The CDR3 loop spans 15 amino acids. CDR1 and CDR2 (germline): SGHRS, YFSETQ. As DNA, the CDR3 is TGCGCCAGCGGGGATCCCAGTGGGCAGGCGGCTACGCAGTATTTT. The encoded protein is CASGDPSGQAATQYF. The entire variable domain, with the rest obtained from reference TRBV5-1 and TRBJ2-3, is as follows: KAGVTQTPRYLIKTRGQQVTLSCSPISGHRSVSWYQQTPGQGLQFLFEYFSETQRNKGNFPGRFSGRQFSNSRSEMNVSTLELGDSALYLCASGDPSGQAATQYFGPGTRLTVL.

The chain links TRBV21-1 to TRBJ2-5; the D call in the table, TRBD1, was not verified against the DNA. TRBV21-1 is deemed a pseudogene. The CDR3 totals 14 residues. The CDR3 coding sequence is TGTGCCAGCAGCAAAGGACAGGTTGAAGAGACCCAGTACTTC. Encoded protein: CASSKGQVEETQYF.

V gene TRBV19 combines with J gene TRBJ1-5; 9 positions match TRBD1. Germline V gene data show CDR1 as LNHDA and CDR2 as SQIVND (reference sequence). The CDR3 has 17 residues. V lost 3 bases, J lost 2 bases, and 8 bases stayed unmatched. The CDR3 region is CASSIMDRGRGNQPQHF. The CDR3 DNA follows: TGTGCCAGTAGTATTATGGACAGGGGAAGGGGCAATCAGCCCCAGCATTTT.

The V gene is TRBV12-3 or TRBV12-4, the J gene TRBJ2-7, with no clear D. V was shortened by 6 bases and J by 2 bases, with 14 bases between the two germline ends. The CDR3 is 14 amino acids. CDR3 in amino acids: CASSPRSLTYEQYF. The CDR3 DNA sequence: TGTGCCAGCAGCCCCCGCAGTTTGACCTACGAGCAGTACTTC.

The gene calls are TRBV20-1 and TRBJ2-7; 7 bases agree with TRBD1. Germline V gives CDR1 DFQATT, CDR2 SNEGSKA (reference sequence). With V trimmed by 5 bases and J by 5 bases, 12 bases remained unmatched. The CDR3 spans 14 residues. DNA for the CDR3: TGCAGTGCTCAGCGAGGGGGCCGGTTGGACGAGCAGTACTTC. It encodes CSAQRGGRLDEQYF.

The gene calls are TRBV4-1 and TRBJ1-1; D remains ambiguous. V was cut by 4 bases and J by 1 base, with 10 bases left in between. The CDR3 contains 14 residues. Germline values: CDR1 MGHRA, CDR2 YSYEKL. As DNA, the CDR3 is TGCGCCAGCAGCCCAGTGTGGGGGAACACTGAAGCTTTCTTT. Translating gives CASSPVWGNTEAFF.

V and J are TRBV12-3 or TRBV12-4 and TRBJ2-7; 9 bases line up with TRBD1. The CDR3 is 14 amino acids. The V and J ends lost 6 bases and 5 bases, in that order; junction bases with no gene match: 8. CDR3 amino acids: CASREQGARDEQYF. The CDR3 nucleotides read TGTGCCAGCAGGGAACAGGGGGCGCGCGACGAGCAGTACTTC.

J is TRBJ1-1 and V is TRBV6-1; the match to TRBD1 covers 8 bases. The CDR3 sequence is 16 residues long. Per germline, CDR1 MNHNS and CDR2 SASEGT. V shed 5 bases, J shed 0 bases, and the junction held 8 bases outside the gene matches. The CDR3 sequence: CASSRRTGRMNTEAFF. The CDR3 DNA follows: TGTGCCAGCAGTCGGCGGACAGGGCGGATGAACACTGAAGCTTTCTTT.

This clonotype has just a few counts. The chain carries TRBV7-8 and TRBJ1-3, with D hard to call. Trimming stripped 5 bases from V and 0 bases from J, with 11 bases between. The CDR3 has 15 residues. Germline CDR1 reads SGHVS; CDR2 reads FQNEAQ. The CDR3 DNA reads as TGTGCCAGCAGCCCTCGGACCAGCTCTGGAAACACCATATATTTT. This gives the protein CASSPRTSSGNTIYF.

This clonotype occurred a few times. The CDR3 DNA sequence: TGCGCCAGCAGTGTCGGCAATCAGCCCCAGCATTTT. Its protein product is CASSVGNQPQHF. V usage is TRBV10-1 and J usage is TRBJ1-5; D uncertain. The CDR3 length is 12 residues. Germline lookup yields CDR1 WNHNN and CDR2 SYGVQD (reference sequence). Trimming stripped 4 bases from V and 2 bases from J, with 3 bases between.

The chain recombines TRBV5-6 with TRBJ2-1, with D hard to call. This CDR3 is built from 13 residues. With 0 bases removed from V and 15 bases from J, the gap between germline ends came to 16 bases. Germline V gene data show CDR1 as SGHDT and CDR2 as YYEEEE. In DNA, the CDR3 is TGTGCCAGCAGCTTGGGGTTGGGCGGCGCGGTGTTCTTC. Protein product: CASSLGLGGAVFF. Drawing the rest from reference TRBV5-6 and TRBJ2-1, the complete variable domain is DAGVTQSPTHLIKTRGQQVTLRCSPKSGHDTVSWYQQALGQGPQFIFQYYEEEERQRGNFPDRFSGHQFPNYSSELNVNALLLGDSALYLCASSLGLGGAVFFGPGTRLTVL.

The V call is TRBV7-3, the J call TRBJ2-7, with D perhaps matching TRBD2 (6 bases). Trimming pared 3 bases from V and 2 bases from J, leaving 8 bases between. CDR1 and CDR2 (germline): SGHTA, FQGTGA. The CDR3 is 13 residues long. The CDR3 bases are TGTGCCAGCAGCTTGGAGGGGCCCTACGAGCAGTACTTC. This codes for CASSLEGPYEQYF.

The chain uses TRBV28 and TRBJ2-1, with 7 bases identical to TRBD1. This CDR3 contains 15 residues. CDR1 is MDHEN and CDR2 is SYDVKM in the germline V gene. V shed 5 bases and J 7 bases; nucleotides not matched to a gene: 11. CDR3 DNA: TGTGCCAGCAGTGTACCTCGGGACAGCTTAAATGAGCAGTTCTTC. Translating gives CASSVPRDSLNEQFF.

The chain recombines TRBV4-1 with TRBJ1-5, with D perhaps matching TRBD1 (5 bases). V lost 3 bases and J lost 1, with 10 bases in between. There are 15 residues in the CDR3. Germline V CDR1 and CDR2: MGHRA, YSYEKL. CDR3: CASSQGGGSNQPQHF. The CDR3 coding sequence is TGCGCCAGCAGCCAGGGGGGTGGGAGCAATCAGCCCCAGCATTTT.

V gene TRBV20-1 combines with J gene TRBJ2-4, with TRBD1 as a possible D gene (6 bases). This CDR3 comprises 16 residues. Germline V lookup: CDR1 DFQATT, CDR2 SNEGSKA (reference sequence). Between the trimmed V and J ends, which lost 6 bases and 0 bases, there was a span of 18 bases. Written as DNA, the CDR3 is TGCAGTGCCGCACCAGGACAGATGGTAGCCAAAAACATTCAGTACTTC. Translated, it gives CSAAPGQMVAKNIQYF.

This clonotype was counted between two and nine times. The chain couples TRBV19 to TRBJ2-2, with TRBD2 matching 7 bases. Trimming cost V 2 bases and J 6 bases; bases outside gene matches: 6. CDR1 and CDR2 from the germline V gene are LNHDA and SQIVND (reference sequence). The CDR3 has 15 amino acids. The CDR3 region has the DNA TGTGCCAGTAGTATAAGGCGGGAGTCCGCCGGGGAGCTGTTTTTT. This codes for CASSIRRESAGELFF.

There are a few counts of this clonotype. The rearrangement uses TRBV7-2 and TRBJ2-1; D gene ambiguous. The CDR3 loop spans 13 amino acids. With 1 base removed from V and 9 bases from J, the gap between germline ends came to 10 bases. From germline, CDR1 is SGHTA and CDR2 FQGNSA. This CDR3 reads CASSLGAPGEQFF. In DNA form, the CDR3 reads TGTGCCAGCAGCTTAGGCGCCCCCGGTGAGCAGTTCTTC.

This clonotype was observed a few times. V and J are TRBV4-2 and TRBJ1-1; D gene ambiguous. The germline CDR1 and CDR2 sequences are LGHNA and YNFKEQ. V was shortened by 8 bases and J by 0 bases, with 19 bases between the two germline ends. CDR3 size: 16 residues. The CDR3 here is CASSRGGISMNTEAFF. The CDR3 nucleotides are TGTGCCAGCTCTCGGGGAGGGATCAGCATGAACACTGAAGCTTTCTTT.